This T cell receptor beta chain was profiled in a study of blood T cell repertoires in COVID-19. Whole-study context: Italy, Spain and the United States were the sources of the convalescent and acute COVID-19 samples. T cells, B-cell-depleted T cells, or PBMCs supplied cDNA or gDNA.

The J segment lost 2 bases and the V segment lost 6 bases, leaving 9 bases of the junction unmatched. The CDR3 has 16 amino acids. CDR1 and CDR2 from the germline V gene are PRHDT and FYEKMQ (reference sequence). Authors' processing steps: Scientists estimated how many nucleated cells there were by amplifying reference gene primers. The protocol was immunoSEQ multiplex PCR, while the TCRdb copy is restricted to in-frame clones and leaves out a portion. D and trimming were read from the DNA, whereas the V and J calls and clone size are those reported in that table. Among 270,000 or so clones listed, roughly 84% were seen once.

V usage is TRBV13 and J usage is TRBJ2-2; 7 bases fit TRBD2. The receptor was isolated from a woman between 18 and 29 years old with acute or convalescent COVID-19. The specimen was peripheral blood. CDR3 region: CASSLAGEGNTGELFF. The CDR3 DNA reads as TGTGCCAGCAGTTTGGCCGGGGAGGGTAACACCGGGGAGCTGTTTTTT.